This T cell receptor beta chain was profiled in a study of post-analysis software for immune sequencing data (dated by TCRdb to the mid-2010s). About the study as a whole: Disease courses on record covered relapsing-remitting, secondary progressive and progressive-relapsing multiple sclerosis, though some patients had no subtype annotation. A subset of samples was prepared in parallel using single-end sample barcoding, then pooled and co-amplified after Illumina adapter ligation. Patient repertoires were compared against 10 to 12 previously published healthy control repertoires from donors aged 6 to 25 years.

The CDR1 and CDR2 encoded by the germline V gene are MDHEN and SYDVKM. Taken from cysteine to phenylalanine, the CDR3 has 15 residues. The kept DNA is CDR3 alone, 45 bases in frame from the first base. The germline V end is reduced by 5 bases and the J end by 9 bases; junction bases left unmatched: 13. To demonstrate the VDJtools post-analysis software, the study profiled TCR beta repertoires from the peripheral blood of some 13 young patients with multiple sclerosis. The multiple sclerosis patients were children and adolescents ranging in age from about 6 to 16 years. Library preparation used PCR. Sequencing used an Illumina HiSeq 2500. Unique molecular identifiers were incorporated into TCR beta cDNA libraries to reduce PCR and sequencing biases. Roughly 500,000 cDNA molecules were obtained per 1 to 10 million input T cells, so each molecule approximated one T cell. The same protocol used for the earlier healthy control dataset was applied to prepare and sequence the patient libraries. Within a given batch, samples were prepared together, multiplexed and sequenced on the same HiSeq lane. The study's processing was this. Raw barcoded reads were processed with MIGEC, discarding single-read molecular identifier groups before consensus assembly and CDR3 extraction. Clonotype tables were post-analysed with VDJtools, and diversity was normalized by down-sampling all datasets to the smallest sample size. In repertoire overlap clustering, CDR3 amino acid sequences, but not nucleotide sequences, were matched to correct batch-related cross-sample contamination. The public reads were reanalyzed by TCRdb: fastp trimming at Q25, MiXCR alignment, in-frame beta chains only. Rows with one shared CDR3 protein collapse into an entry with the most common genes and DNA. The V and J calls, along with clone size, are taken from TCRdb and not from the paper's own processing. The sample table records about 770,000 distinct CDR3 sequences; just over 45% of these occur just once. The ten largest clones represent approximately 5% of the sample.

On this clonotype itself: Its antigen is not yet known. There are no base qualities to consult, and no much larger clone falls within one base.

Points the paper makes about the study in general: Significantly lower normalized Chao1 diversity was found in multiple sclerosis patients than in controls, suggesting substantial peripheral T-cell clonal expansion. Direct clustering with F measure showed strong co-clustering of samples prepared in the same batch, prompting a batch-effect correction. Roughly 5 TRBV segments, including TRBV5-6, TRBV5-1 and TRBV20-1, were significantly more frequent in patients than controls. The multiple sclerosis patient group was slightly younger than the control group.

The specimen was blood. This TCR derives from a girl between 10 and 17 years old with multiple sclerosis. The sequence joins TRBV28 to TRBJ1-5, with TRBD1 matching 7 junction bases. The DNA is as follows: TGTGCCAGCAGTCCCTTGGCTGACAGGGCGCTGCCCCAGCATTTT. This encodes CASSPLADRALPQHF.